The rows below give T cell receptor beta chains drawn from one sample of a study of OX40 agonist ivuxolimab in advanced cancers. The method was immunoSEQ multiplex PCR; TCRdb's version includes in-frame clones alone and lacks a portion of them. Seen here are tens of thousands of clones, about 88% observed once, and the top ten hold around 11%. Sequenced here: CD4+ or CD8+ T cells sorted from blood, sampled in a trial of the OX40 agonist ivuxolimab. These receptors were collected from an adult with an advanced solid tumor such as melanoma, head and neck, liver or kidney cancer. Each CDR3 is given without its conserved first and last residue. The size field is filled for only some rows; it gives once, few, many or a size class.

j_gene | abundance | v_gene | CDR3aa
TRBJ1-4 | . | TRBV5-6 | ASSLGSIGEKLF
TRBJ1-5 | . | TRBV7-3 | ATSCPGQIRQPQH
TRBJ2-1 | . | TRBV10-1 | ASSEWRGKPHEQF
TRBJ2-3 | . | TRBV2 | ASKDLTDTQY
TRBJ2-7 | . | TRBV15 | ATRGRLAGGYEQY
TRBJ2-7 | once | TRBV7-9 | ASSYTGYEQY
TRBJ2-1 | . | TRBV27 | ASSFDSYNEQF
TRBJ1-2 | . | TRBV6-5 | ASSGTPDGYT
TRBJ1-3 | . | TRBV5-1 | ASSSSTGSGNTIY
TRBJ2-7 | . | TRBV7-9 | ASSPDNPREQY
TRBJ2-7 | . | TRBV27 | ASSLSGGGSYEQY
TRBJ2-5 | . | TRBV7-3 | ASSLYAGRQETQY
TRBJ2-5 | . | TRBV11-2 | ASSLGRLGVQETQY
TRBJ2-7 | . | TRBV4-2 | ASSQEGVEGYEQY
TRBJ1-1 | . | TRBV7-9 | ASSLTENTEAF
TRBJ2-2 | . | TRBV14 | ASSLVLAGGGSTGELF
TRBJ2-1 | . | TRBV27 | ASKLFQGADNEQF
TRBJ1-1 | . | TRBV29-1 | SVYFPGGEAF
TRBJ2-7 | . | TRBV5-1 | ASSLSGTGNYEQY
TRBJ2-7 | . | TRBV19 | ASSIQATSSYEQY
TRBJ2-7 | . | TRBV7-8 | ASSLTSYYEQY
TRBJ2-7 | . | TRBV9 | ASSTSGYEQY
TRBJ1-1 | . | TRBV27 | ASSFFGTPEAF
TRBJ2-7 | . | TRBV28 | ASSSGTTHEQY
TRBJ2-7 | . | TRBV27 | ASSPSGGPFDEQY
TRBJ2-2 | once | TRBV7-6 | ASASWDRLNTGELF
TRBJ1-1 | once | TRBV9 | ASNPGVMNTEAF
TRBJ2-7 | . | TRBV30 | AWSLSMAYEQY
TRBJ2-7 | . | TRBV19 | ASSMGLHYEQY
TRBJ1-1 | . | TRBV4-2 | ASSRGTGGTEAF
TRBJ1-2 | . | TRBV25-1 | ASGTGYGYT
TRBJ2-7 | . | TRBV14 | ASSRRASGRMVHYEQY
TRBJ2-1 | . | TRBV9 | ASSVVPGREAENEQF
TRBJ2-1 | . | TRBV11-2 | ASSPGGRYNEQF
TRBJ1-1 | . | TRBV5-1 | ASSLSANTEAF
TRBJ2-5 | . | TRBV7-2 | ASSLLAGQETQY
TRBJ1-3 | once | TRBV15 | ATSGGRAAGNTIY
TRBJ1-1 | . | TRBV27 | ASSWDMGLGEAF
TRBJ2-2 | . | TRBV7-7 | ASSLLPGQLNTGELF
TRBJ2-1 | . | TRBV7-9 | ASRGTSGVDEQF
TRBJ1-5 | . | TRBV5-1 | ARAHIQASSQPQH
TRBJ1-5 | . | TRBV19 | ASSIAESNQPQH
TRBJ1-5 | . | TRBV4-2 | ASSPLGGNQPQH
TRBJ2-1 | . | TRBV5-1 | ASSLSNEQF
TRBJ2-2 | . | TRBV6-5 | ASSYQGTTNGELF
TRBJ2-7 | once | TRBV15 | ATSRVTQWTGPNPYEQY
TRBJ1-2 | . | TRBV29-1 | SVDSNYGYT
TRBJ2-7 | . | TRBV27 | ASRGGNPYEQY
TRBJ2-2 | once | TRBV6-5 | ASRDRGNTGELF
TRBJ2-7 | . | TRBV28 | ASTIHGDTYEQY
TRBJ1-6 | . | TRBV4-2 | ASSPGQGSSPLH
TRBJ1-2 | few | TRBV13 | ASSLAFSGVYT
TRBJ2-7 | . | TRBV27 | ASSSQLGAHSYEQY
TRBJ2-3 | once | TRBV5-1 | ASKSDTQY
TRBJ2-7 | . | TRBV28 | ASSLRGNVYEQY
TRBJ2-2 | . | TRBV30 | AWSVMNTGELF
TRBJ1-4 | . | TRBV10-3 | AISETKDRDNEKLF
TRBJ2-1 | . | TRBV27 | ASRGPENEQF